This T cell receptor (beta chain) was captured by sequencing in a study of vaccination and CD4 T cells after COVID-19. Study-wide context: Median time from second vaccine dose to sampling was approximately 69 days (14 to 241). Broader study findings: Spike mono-reactive clones accounted for 304 of the 307 vaccine-specific clones found in convalescent patients. Among convalescent patients, a median approximately 86% of reactive clones emerged only after vaccination.

Scientists ran DNA taken from cultured CD4+ T cells through the Oncomine TCR Beta short-read assay for sequencing. A single record per CDR3 protein comes from TCRdb applying MiXCR to the PCR reads. The sample contains over 12,000 distinct CDR3 sequences, about 33% of which appear only once. There are 13 residues in the CDR3. The germline V gene has CDR1 DFQATT and CDR2 SNEGSKA (reference sequence). V lost 1 base and J lost 3, with 8 bases in between. Indicated treatment: approximately nine-day PBMC culture with coronavirus spike peptide pools or control peptides (ViraFEST assay). Both day 3 and day 7 involved replacing half of the medium with fresh IL-2 medium. Points on this clonotype: Its antigen remains unknown.

J is TRBJ2-3 and V is TRBV20-1; no definite D call. The specimen comprised CD4+ T cells from blood, cultured in vitro, sampled after SARS-CoV-2 vaccination. The receptor was isolated from a human donor who had recovered from COVID-19. The CDR3 DNA sequence: TGCAGTGCTAGAGTGCTAGTAACAGATACGCAGTATTTT. It specifies CSARVLVTDTQYF.